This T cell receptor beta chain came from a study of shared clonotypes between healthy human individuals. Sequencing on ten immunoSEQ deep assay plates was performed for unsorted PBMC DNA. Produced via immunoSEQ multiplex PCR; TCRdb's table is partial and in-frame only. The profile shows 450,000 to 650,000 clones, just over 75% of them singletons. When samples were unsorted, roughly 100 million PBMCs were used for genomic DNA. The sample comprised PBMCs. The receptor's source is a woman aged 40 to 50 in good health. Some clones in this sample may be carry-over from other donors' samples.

DNA of the CDR3: TGTGCCAGCAGTCCCCGGACAGGGGCGAACACTGAAGCTTTCTTT. Protein sequence: CASSPRTGANTEAFF. This chain connects TRBV28 to TRBJ1-1, with 9 bases that match TRBD1. The trim removed 5 bases at V and 1 base at J, leaving 5 bases unmatched. Germline V lookup: CDR1 MDHEN, CDR2 SYDVKM. The CDR3 is 15 amino acids.